This T cell receptor (beta chain) was retrieved from a study of cytomegalovirus exposure and HLA in healthy donors. V lost 3 bases to trimming and J lost 1 base, with 18 bases between them. The germline gives CDR1 SNHLY, CDR2 FYNNEI. The CDR3 has 17 amino acids. PCR primers comprised 60 Vbeta and 13 Jbeta primers. Data came from immunoSEQ multiplex PCR; TCRdb stores just in-frame clones and leaves some out. The repertoire holds 100,000 to 150,000 clones, with 73% as singletons. The rearrangement joins TRBV2 to TRBJ1-1; D is unclear. This clonotype was sampled from a man aged 55 to 70 in good health and CMV-seropositive. Sample: PBMCs. This CDR3 reads CASSDSPRWAENTEAFF. CDR3 DNA sequence: TGTGCCAGCAGTGATTCACCCAGGTGGGCAGAGAACACTGAAGCTTTCTTT.